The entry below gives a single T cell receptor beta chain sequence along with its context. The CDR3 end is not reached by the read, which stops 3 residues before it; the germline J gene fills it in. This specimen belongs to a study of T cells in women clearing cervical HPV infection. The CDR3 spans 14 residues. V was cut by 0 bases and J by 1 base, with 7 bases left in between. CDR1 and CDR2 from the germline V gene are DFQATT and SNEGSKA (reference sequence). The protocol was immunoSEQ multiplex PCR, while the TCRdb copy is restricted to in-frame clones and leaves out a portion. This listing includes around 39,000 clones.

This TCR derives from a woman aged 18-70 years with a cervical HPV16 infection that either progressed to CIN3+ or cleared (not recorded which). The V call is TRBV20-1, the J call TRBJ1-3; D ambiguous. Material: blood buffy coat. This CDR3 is CSARDGGSGNTIYF. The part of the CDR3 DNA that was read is TGCAGTGCTAGAGATGGAGGGTCTGGAAACACC.